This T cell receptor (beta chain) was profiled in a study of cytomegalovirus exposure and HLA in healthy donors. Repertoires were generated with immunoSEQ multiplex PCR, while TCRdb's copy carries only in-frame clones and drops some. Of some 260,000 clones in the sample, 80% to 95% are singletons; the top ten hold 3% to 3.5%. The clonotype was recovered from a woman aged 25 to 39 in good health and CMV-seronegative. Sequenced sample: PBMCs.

CDR3 in DNA: TGTGCCAGCGCCCCTTTGGGGTCTCGCAACAATGAGCAGTTCTTC. Amino acid sequence: CASAPLGSRNNEQFF. The chain joins TRBV28 to TRBJ2-1; D is uncertain. The CDR3 is made up of 15 amino acids. V lost 8 bases and J 5 bases, leaving 19 bases between the germline ends. CDR1 is MDHEN, CDR2 SYDVKM, per germline.